This TCR beta chain was recorded in a study of Ad26.COV2.S vaccination and SARS-CoV-2 variants. The repertoire was sequenced with immunoSEQ multiplex PCR; TCRdb's copy has only in-frame clones and lacks some. Here the sample spans 350,000 to 500,000 clones, about 90% being singletons. Notes on this clone: Its cognate antigen is unknown.

The sample's treatment: around 19 received Ad26.COV2.S at low or high dose, single or two shots; 5 received placebo; per-sample allocation not given. Day 63 after the first injection of vaccine or placebo was the sampling time. V shed 0 bases and J shed 3 bases, with 9 bases lying between them. Germline V CDR1 and CDR2: SGHRS, YFSETQ. This CDR3 contains 14 residues. Whole-study findings and limits: Vaccinated individuals (as opposed to placebo recipients) had higher spike-specific TCR breadth.

This sequence originates from a person between 18 and 59 years old who received the Ad26.COV2.S COVID-19 vaccine or a placebo. The J gene is TRBJ2-5, the V gene TRBV5-1, with D perhaps matching TRBD2 (5 bases). This specimen was peripheral blood, taken in a trial of Ad26.COV2.S vaccine versus placebo. CDR3 nucleotides: TGCGCCAGCAGCTTGGCTACTAGGAAAGAGACCCAGTACTTC. It encodes CASSLATRKETQYF.